Presented here are 25 T cell receptor beta chains from one specimen sequenced in a study of Tregs in tolerant kidney transplant recipients. The protocol was immunoSEQ multiplex PCR, while the TCRdb copy is restricted to in-frame clones and leaves out a portion. The listing contains 45,000 to 55,000 clones. Source: CD4+ T cells from blood, taken before the transplant. These receptors originate from a human donor who received a combined kidney and bone marrow transplant.

On this clone itself: The observed sequence ends 3 residues before the CDR3 terminus, with the missing tail filled in from the germline J gene. This chain links TRBV20-1 with TRBJ2-1; weak D call: TRBD1 (5 bases). V was cut by 4 bases and J by 2 bases, with 9 bases left in between. The germline V gene encodes CDR1 DFQATT and CDR2 SNEGSKA (reference sequence). This CDR3 has 13 residues. CDR3 DNA (partial): TGCAGTGCTATTCAGGGCCCCTACAATGAG. It is translated as CSAIQGPYNE. In full, the CDR3 reads CSAIQGPYNEQFF.

Worth noting for this clone: The read terminates 3 residues before the CDR3 end, so the remaining end is supplied by the germline J gene. The chain links TRBV2 to TRBJ2-3, with unresolved D. Trimming removed 7 bases from V and 1 base from J, with 6 bases in between. The CDR3 is made up of 12 amino acids. Germline-derived CDR1 and CDR2 are SNHLY and FYNNEI. CDR3 DNA, as far as it was read: TGTGCCAGCACCGTTGGCACAGATACG. Encoded protein: CASTVGTDT. The CDR3 in full is CASTVGTDTQYF. Filled out from reference TRBV2 and TRBJ2-3, the complete variable domain reads EPEVTQTPSHQVTQMGQEVILRCVPISNHLYFYWYRQILGQKVEFLVSFYNNEISEKSEIFDDQFSVERPDGSNFTLKIRSTKLEDSAMYFCASTVGTDTQYFGPGTRLTVL.

Concerning this clone itself: The CDR3 is cut off 3 residues early in the read; its end comes from the germline J gene. Distinct nucleotide sequences in the sample also encode this CDR3. This chain links TRBV29-1 with TRBJ2-1; D tentatively reads TRBD1 or TRBD2 (5 bases each). The CDR3 is 12 amino acids. V was clipped by 3 bases and J by 6 bases, with 9 bases between them. The V gene's germline CDR1 is SQVTM and CDR2 ANQGSEA. The sequenced part of the CDR3 DNA is TGCAGCGTTGAGAGGGGCCTCAATGAG. Translated: CSVERGLNE. The whole CDR3 is CSVERGLNEQFF.

With respect to this clone: The read ends 3 residues shy of where the CDR3 ends; the end is completed using the germline J gene. J is TRBJ1-1 and V is TRBV7-2; the match to TRBD1 covers 7 bases. J lost 5 bases, V lost 5 bases, and 8 bases had no gene match. Per the germline V gene, CDR1 is SGHTA and CDR2 is FQGNSA. The CDR3 spans 14 residues. CDR3 DNA, as far as it was read: TGTGCCAGCAGCAATGGACAGGTGTGGACTGAA. This translates into CASSNGQVWTE. The whole CDR3 protein is CASSNGQVWTEAFF.

Regarding this clone: Read sequence stops 3 residues before the CDR3 end, and the germline J gene provides the missing end. This chain joins TRBV5-1 and TRBJ1-2; 7 nucleotides agree with TRBD1. The germline V gene has CDR1 SGHRS and CDR2 YFSETQ. The CDR3 sequence is 15 residues long. V was pared by 0 bases and J by 6 bases, with 8 bases of the junction left unmatched. This CDR3 is CASSLETGTEDGYTF. The covered CDR3 bases are TGCGCCAGCAGCTTGGAGACAGGGACCGAAGATGGC.

Comment on this clone: The read gets to within 3 residues of the CDR3 end, and the germline J gene fills in the rest. The V call is TRBV29-1, the J call TRBJ2-7, with 14 nucleotides matching TRBD2. The length of the CDR3 is 18 residues. The trim removed 6 bases at V and 0 bases at J, leaving 13 bases unmatched. Germline values: CDR1 SQVTM, CDR2 ANQGSEA. CDR3: CSVGTSGGSRTRSYEQYF. The part of the CDR3 DNA that was read is TGCAGCGTGGGGACTAGCGGGGGATCACGAACTCGCTCCTACGAG.

Comments on this clone: The CDR3 is cut off 3 residues early in the read; its end comes from the germline J gene. The rearrangement uses TRBV7-2 and TRBJ1-6, with D unclear. The V gene lost 2 bases and the J gene lost 8 bases, with 13 bases spanning the gap. Germline CDR1 is SGHTA and CDR2 is FQGNSA. The CDR3 has 15 residues. CDR3 protein: CASSLSGQKDSPLHF. The covered CDR3 bases are TGTGCCAGCAGCTTAAGTGGTCAGAAAGATTCACCC.

Worth noting for this clone: The missing CDR3 end, 3 residues past where the read stops, is filled in from the germline J gene. The V gene is TRBV19, the J gene TRBJ2-7, with 13 bases aligning to TRBD2. Germline CDR1 LNHDA, CDR2 SQIVND (reference sequence). Unmatched junction bases numbered 11, after V lost 3 bases and J lost 3 bases. The CDR3 is 18 residues long. CDR3 DNA, as far as it was read: TGTGCCAGTAGTATTGGATTGGGGACTAGCGGGACTAACTACGAG. It specifies CASSIGLGTSGTNYE. The whole CDR3 protein reads CASSIGLGTSGTNYEQYF.

Details on this clone: Sequence at one end of the junction differs from germline and may be a read error. The CDR3 end is not reached by the read, which stops 3 residues before it; the germline J gene fills it in. The chain uses TRBV19 and TRBJ2-1; 7 nucleotides match TRBD1. The germline CDR1 and CDR2 sequences are LNHDA and SQIVND (reference sequence). This CDR3 spans 11 amino acids. Partial CDR3 DNA: TGCCGGGACAGACCAAACAATGAG. It translates to CRDRPNNE. The entire CDR3 is CRDRPNNEQFF.

The CDR3 region is CSARQGTLNTEAFF. The part of the CDR3 DNA that was read is TGCAGTGCTAGACAGGGAACCTTGAACACTGAA. The chain is built from TRBV20-1 and TRBJ1-1; D is possibly TRBD1 (5 bases). The read finishes 3 residues shy of the CDR3 end, and the germline J gene is used to complete it. CDR1 is DFQATT, CDR2 SNEGSKA, per germline (reference sequence). CDR3 size: 14 residues. Trimming stripped 2 bases from V and 0 bases from J, with 10 bases between.

Regarding this clone: Coverage ceases 3 residues before the CDR3 finishes, and the germline J gene fills in the end. V usage is TRBV19 and J usage is TRBJ1-5; D is perhaps TRBD1 (6 bases). This CDR3 has 14 amino acids. Trimming took off 8 bases at V and 4 bases at J, with 15 bases between the two ends. CDR1 is LNHDA and CDR2 is SQIVND in the germline V gene (reference sequence). CDR3 sequence: CASAPTGKNQPQHF. CDR3 bases read: TGTGCCAGTGCCCCGACAGGAAAAAATCAGCCC.

As concerns this clone: The read terminates 3 residues before the CDR3 end, so the remaining end is supplied by the germline J gene. This chain uses TRBV7-3 with TRBJ2-7; D is possibly TRBD2 (5 bases). The CDR3 is made up of 20 amino acids. The germline CDR1 and CDR2 sequences are SGHTA and FQGTGA. V was clipped by 1 base and J by 4 bases, with 29 bases between them. The CDR3 DNA, read in part, is TGTGCCAGCAGCTTAAGTCCTTTTATACTTGGACTGTCAGTTCGGTACGAG. Encoded protein: CASSLSPFILGLSVRYE. The entire CDR3 protein is CASSLSPFILGLSVRYEQYF.

Notes on this clone: The DNA ends 3 residues before the CDR3 does, and the rest of the CDR3 is filled in from the germline J gene. This chain connects TRBV23-1 to TRBJ2-7; TRBD2 matches 7 bases. TRBV23-1 falls under the ORF class, with uncertain function. The length of the CDR3 is 12 residues. Trimming cost V 11 bases and J 2 bases; bases outside gene matches: 6. The CDR3: CALAGKTYEQYF. CDR3 DNA, as far as it was read: TGCGCCTTAGCGGGCAAAACCTACGAG.

As for this clone: From the germline J gene comes the end of the CDR3, since the read stops 3 residues before it. V and J are TRBV4-2 and TRBJ2-5; 8 bases align to TRBD2. Trimming removed 0 bases from V and 4 bases from J; junction bases left unmatched: 7. This CDR3 comprises 16 residues. Germline lookup yields CDR1 LGHNA and CDR2 YNFKEQ. The CDR3 loop reads CASSQEGGLAGETQYF. The covered CDR3 bases are TGTGCCAGCAGCCAAGAAGGTGGCCTAGCGGGAGAGACC.

Comments on this clone: The read falls 3 residues short of the CDR3 end, and the missing part is taken from the germline J gene. The chain joins TRBV20-1 to TRBJ1-6; 9 bases line up with TRBD1. The CDR3 runs to 16 residues. Germline V gene lookup returns CDR1 DFQATT and CDR2 SNEGSKA (reference sequence). Trimming removed 2 bases from V and 7 bases from J; junction bases left unmatched: 9. The CDR3 DNA, read in part, is TGCAGTGCTAGACCACGAGGGACAGGGCTAAATTCACCC. Protein product: CSARPRGTGLNSP. The entire CDR3 protein reads CSARPRGTGLNSPLHF.

Comments on this clone: The CDR3 extends 3 residues past the end of the read, so its final part is completed from the germline J gene. The gene calls are TRBV5-4 and TRBJ2-5; 7 bases agree with TRBD1. The germline V gene encodes CDR1 SGHNT and CDR2 YYREEE (reference sequence). The length of the CDR3 is 14 residues. V gave up 2 bases and J gave up 1 base; unmatched junction bases: 2. The sequenced part of the CDR3 DNA is TGTGCCAGCAGCTTTCGGACAGGCCAAGAGACC. It translates to CASSFRTGQET. The entire CDR3 protein is CASSFRTGQETQYF.

To note about this clone: Read coverage stops 3 residues before the CDR3 terminus; the germline J gene supplies the remainder. The J gene is TRBJ2-7, the V gene TRBV20-1; TRBD1 matches at 7 bases. CDR3 length: 14 amino acids. Germline V gene data show CDR1 as DFQATT and CDR2 as SNEGSKA (reference sequence). After removal of 6 bases from V and 3 bases from J, the junction contained 11 bases not matched to a gene. The CDR3 spells CSAEVTGIIYEQYF. The CDR3 bases that were read are TGCAGTGCGGAAGTGACAGGGATAATCTACGAG.

On this clone itself: From the germline J gene comes the end of the CDR3, since the read stops 3 residues before it. V usage is TRBV2 and J usage is TRBJ2-7; D is unclear. Per the germline V gene, CDR1 is SNHLY and CDR2 is FYNNEI. V dropped 3 bases and J dropped 0 bases, with 9 bases sitting between them. The CDR3 is 14 residues long. CDR3 in amino acids: CASSEVLSSYEQYF. The CDR3 DNA, read in part, is TGTGCCAGCAGTGAGGTTCTAAGCTCCTACGAG.

In the case of this clone: An end of the junction differs from the germline gene, which may be a read error. Sequencing ends 3 residues short of the CDR3 end; the germline J gene provides the rest. The chain is built from TRBV4-2 and TRBJ2-5, with D possibly TRBD2 on 7 matching bases. Germline CDR1 and CDR2: LGHNA and YNFKEQ. The CDR3 is 15 amino acids. This CDR3 is CASSQDSRGGETQYF. The CDR3 DNA, read in part, is TGCGCCAGCAGCCAAGATTCTAGGGGGGGAGAGACC.

Comment on this clone: The read ends 3 residues before the CDR3 terminus; that terminus is restored from the germline J gene. The genes are TRBV4-2 and TRBJ2-7, with 9 nucleotides matching TRBD2. The CDR3 runs 15 residues. The J segment lost 3 bases and the V segment lost 1 base, leaving 4 bases of the junction unmatched. CDR1 and CDR2 (germline): LGHNA, YNFKEQ. The covered CDR3 bases are TGTGCCAGCAGCCAAGGTTCTAGCGGGAACTACGAG. Protein: CASSQGSSGNYE. The full-length CDR3 reads as CASSQGSSGNYEQYF.

Turning to this clone: The CDR3 goes on 3 residues after the read ends, and that part is filled in from the germline J gene. The chain carries TRBV11-2 and TRBJ2-3, with D unresolved. The CDR3 covers 12 residues. The germline CDR1 and CDR2 sequences are SGHAT and FQNNGV. The V gene lost 5 bases and the J gene lost 0 bases, with 3 bases spanning the gap. The CDR3 here is CASSHSTDTQYF. The sequenced part of the CDR3 DNA is TGTGCCAGCAGCCATAGCACAGATACG.

Comments on this clone: The read terminates 3 residues before the CDR3 end, so the remaining end is supplied by the germline J gene. This sequence joins TRBV7-9 and TRBJ1-1, with 9 bases aligning to TRBD1. The ends lost 5 bases at V and 0 bases at J; junction bases unmatched: 4. Germline CDR1 reads SEHNR; CDR2 reads FQNEAQ (reference sequence). This CDR3 region has 15 residues. The CDR3 DNA, read in part, is TGTGCCAGCAGCCGACAGGGGGGAATGAACACTGAA. Amino acid sequence: CASSRQGGMNTE. The full CDR3 is CASSRQGGMNTEAFF.

On this clone itself: The read falls 3 residues short of the CDR3 end, and the missing part is taken from the germline J gene. The gene calls are TRBV2 and TRBJ2-5; D might be TRBD1 (7 bases). Trimming shortened V by 4 bases and J by 5 bases, and 14 bases separated the two germline ends. CDR3 length: 14 residues. The germline gives CDR1 SNHLY, CDR2 FYNNEI. Incomplete CDR3 DNA: TGTGCCAGCAGTGTTGGAGGGGGCGAGGAGACC. This sequence encodes CASSVGGGEET. The whole CDR3 region reads CASSVGGGEETQYF.

Comments on this clone: Sequencing ends 3 residues short of the CDR3 end; the germline J gene provides the rest. The chain combines TRBV7-2 with TRBJ1-1, with TRBD1 matching 10 bases. The CDR3 sequence is 14 residues long. Losses at the gene ends were 5 bases for V and 4 bases for J; bases not matched to a gene: 4. In germline, CDR1 is SGHTA, CDR2 FQGNSA. Partial CDR3 DNA: TGTGCCAGCAGCCGACAGGGGGCGAGCACTGAA. Translation: CASSRQGASTE. The CDR3 as a whole reads CASSRQGASTEAFF. Full variable domain (rest looked up from reference TRBV7-2 and TRBJ1-1): GAGVSQSPSNKVTEKGKDVELRCDPISGHTALYWYRQSLGQGLEFLIYFQGNSAPDKSGLPSDRFSAERTGGSVSTLTIQRTQQEDSAVYLCASSRQGASTEAFFGQGTRLTVV.

Notes on this clone: The observed sequence ends 3 residues before the CDR3 terminus, with the missing tail filled in from the germline J gene. The J gene is TRBJ2-5, the V gene TRBV7-2, with D uncertain. Deletions cut 5 bases from V and 5 bases from J, with 9 bases between. Germline assignment: CDR1 SGHTA and CDR2 FQGNSA. CDR3 length: 12 amino acids. CDR3 bases read: TGTGCCAGCAGCGTCAGAAGGGAGACC. This translates into CASSVRRET. The complete CDR3 protein is CASSVRRETQYF.